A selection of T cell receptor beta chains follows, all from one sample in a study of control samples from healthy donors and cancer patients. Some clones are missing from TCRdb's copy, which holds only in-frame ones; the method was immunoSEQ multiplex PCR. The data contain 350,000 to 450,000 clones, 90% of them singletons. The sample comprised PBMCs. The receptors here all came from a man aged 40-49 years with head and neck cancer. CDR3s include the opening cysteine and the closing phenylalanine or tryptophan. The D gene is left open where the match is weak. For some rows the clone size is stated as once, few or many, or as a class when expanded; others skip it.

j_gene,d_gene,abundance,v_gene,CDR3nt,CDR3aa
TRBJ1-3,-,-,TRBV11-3,TGTGCCAGCAGCTTATCGGGGACCAAAGAGTCTGGAAACACCATATATTTT,CASSLSGTKESGNTIYF
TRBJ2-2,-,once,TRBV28,TGTGCCAGCACCTCGCCTGGCCACACCGGGGAGCTGTTTTTT,CASTSPGHTGELFF
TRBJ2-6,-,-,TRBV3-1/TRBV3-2,TGTGCCAGCAGCCACCTTGGACCGATCTCTGGGGCCAACGTCCTGACTTTC,CASSHLGPISGANVLTF
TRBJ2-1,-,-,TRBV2,TGTGCCAGCAGTTCGGACAGCAGCTCCTACAATGAGCAGTTCTTC,CASSSDSSSYNEQFF
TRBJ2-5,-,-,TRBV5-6,TGTGCCAGCAGCTTGACTCCGCAAGAGACCCAGTACTTC,CASSLTPQETQYF
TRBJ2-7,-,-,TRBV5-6,TGTGCCAGCAGCTTGGGACAGGAGGGACACGAGCAGTACTTC,CASSLGQEGHEQYF
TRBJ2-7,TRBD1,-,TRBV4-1,TGCGCCAGCAGCCAATTTGCCCCGGGACAGGAGACTTCCGAGCAGTACTTC,CASSQFAPGQETSEQYF
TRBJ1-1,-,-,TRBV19,TGTGCCAGTAGTATAGTTCGATCTGTTCCGTGGGGCACTGAAGCTTTCTTT,CASSIVRSVPWGTEAFF
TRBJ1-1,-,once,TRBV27,TGTGCCAGCAGTTCCACAGGGTGGACTGAAGCTTTCTTT,CASSSTGWTEAFF
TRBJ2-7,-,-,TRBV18,TGTGCCAGCTCACCCCCTGACAGTTCGGGCTACGAGCAGTACTTC,CASSPPDSSGYEQYF
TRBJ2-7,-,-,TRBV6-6,TGTGCCAGCAGCCAAATGACTGAGCAGTACTTC,CASSQMTEQYF
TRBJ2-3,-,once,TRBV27,TGTGCCAGCAGTCCCCCGGCATCACAGGTGCCGGCAGATACGCAGTATTTT,CASSPPASQVPADTQYF
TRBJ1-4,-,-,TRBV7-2,TGTGCCAGCAGCTTTCGGACCGGGACCAATGAAAAACTGTTTTTT,CASSFRTGTNEKLFF
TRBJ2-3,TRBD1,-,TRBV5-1,TGCGCCAGCAGCTTGGACAGGGGAGATACGCAGTATTTT,CASSLDRGDTQYF
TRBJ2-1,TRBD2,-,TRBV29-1,TGCAGCGTCCGAGGGCTAGCGGGAGATCAGAATGAGCAGTTCTTC,CSVRGLAGDQNEQFF
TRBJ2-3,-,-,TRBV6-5,TGTGCCAGCAGGGACCTCGGGACCACACTAGATACGCAGTATTTT,CASRDLGTTLDTQYF
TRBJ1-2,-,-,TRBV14,TGTGCCAGCAGCCAAGATGATAACGGGGTAGTCGACTATGGCTACACCTTC,CASSQDDNGVVDYGYTF
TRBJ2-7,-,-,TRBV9,TGTGCCAGCAGCGTAGGCCCCGCCTACGAGCAGTACTTC,CASSVGPAYEQYF
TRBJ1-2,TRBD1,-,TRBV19,TGTGCCAGTAGTATTAGACCAGGGGGCTATGGCTACACCTTC,CASSIRPGGYGYTF
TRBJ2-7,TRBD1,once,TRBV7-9,TGTGCCAGCAGCTATTCCGGGACAGGGGGTGATTCAAGGTACTTC,CASSYSGTGGDSRYF